This TCR beta chain was captured by sequencing in a study of identical twins. There are 15 residues in the CDR3. After removal of 3 bases from V and 1 base from J, the junction contained 2 bases not matched to a gene. The germline V gene encodes CDR1 ENHRY and CDR2 SYGVKD. In this sample, this clonotype turned up a few times. The antigen is unknown. Study results and limitations: Cross-sectional statistics, not tracking of the same donors, supported the conclusions.

One entry per CDR3 protein, called by TCRdb with MiXCR from the 5' RACE reads. Counted here are 450,000 to 600,000 distinct CDR3 sequences, more than 20% occurring once; the ten biggest clones make up 0.48%. A further study also used this sample, focusing on yellow fever vaccine responses in identical twins.

V is TRBV10-3 and J is TRBJ2-1; 8 nucleotides line up with TRBD2. This receptor was taken from a young woman in good health. What was sequenced was CD4+ T cells sorted from blood. CDR3 bases: TGTGCCATCAGTGATCGGGGGGGGTCCTACAATGAGCAGTTCTTC. This gives the protein CAISDRGGSYNEQFF.